This T cell receptor beta chain is from a study of control samples from healthy donors and cancer patients. Using immunoSEQ multiplex PCR, the repertoire was profiled, and TCRdb retains in-frame clones only, with some absent. The repertoire holds around 160,000 clones, approximately 94% seen once, with almost 6% in the top ten. The sample taken for sequencing was blood. The sequence came from a man younger than 30 in good health.

The CDR3 nucleotides are TGCGCCAGCAGCCAAATTTTAGCGGGGGAACTAGCCAAAAACATTCAGTACTTC. This codes for CASSQILAGELAKNIQYF. The J gene is TRBJ2-4, the V gene TRBV4-3; 9 bases agree with TRBD2. CDR1 is LGHNA and CDR2 is YSLEER in the germline V gene. This CDR3 has 18 amino acids. With V trimmed by 2 bases and J by 0 bases, 8 bases remained unmatched.